The 19 T cell receptor beta chains presented below share a single source sample, sequenced in a study of beta chain features in type 1 diabetes. Study-wide results and caveats: Patients with Type 1 diabetes showed moderately but significantly shorter TCRB CDR3s in all four CD4+ subsets.

No antigens are known for them. Sequencing targeted expressed TCRB transcripts, as all isolated RNA had been reverse transcribed. Only in-frame clones appear in the TCRdb table, and some are missing; sequencing was by immunoSEQ multiplex PCR. The top ten clones hold around 0.022% of a sample with roughly 730,000 clones, roughly 13% of them seen once. Sequencing was performed on naive CD4+ T cells from blood. The receptors come from a man between 18 and 35 years old with type 1 diabetes.

J is TRBJ2-7 and V is TRBV7-2; tentatively, D is TRBD1 or TRBD2 (5 bases each). The CDR3 spans 15 residues. The germline V gene has CDR1 SGHTA and CDR2 FQGNSA. V dropped 5 bases and J dropped 2 bases, with 16 bases sitting between them. The CDR3 DNA reads TGTGCCAGCAGCCCTCGGGACGGACGAACCTACGAGCAGTACTTC. Its protein product is CASSPRDGRTYEQYF.

This chain links TRBV30 with TRBJ1-6; D might be TRBD1 (6 bases). The CDR3 length is 15 residues. Trimming stripped 8 bases from V and 10 bases from J, with 24 bases between. Germline V CDR1 and CDR2: GTSNPN, SVGIG (reference sequence). CDR3 residues: CAGTPGHGRGSPLHF. The CDR3, as DNA: TGTGCCGGGACGCCGGGCCACGGAAGGGGGTCACCCCTCCACTTT.

In this sample, this clone turned up a few times. The J gene is TRBJ2-2, the V gene TRBV30; D perhaps matches TRBD1 (6 bases). Trimming left V 2 bases short and J 5 bases short, with 12 bases between. The CDR3 is made up of 14 amino acids. In germline, CDR1 is GTSNPN, CDR2 SVGIG (reference sequence). CDR3 sequence (DNA): TGTGCCTGGAGTCTGACAGGACCTACCGGGGAGCTGTTTTTT. The encoded protein is CAWSLTGPTGELFF.

As regards this clone: The sample carries other DNA sequences with the same CDR3. The genes are TRBV18 and TRBJ2-6, with D unclear. Trimming removed 3 bases at V and 0 bases at J, with 3 bases between. This CDR3 region has 14 residues. CDR1 is KGHSH and CDR2 is LQKENI in the germline V gene. This chain's CDR3 is CASSPPSGANVLTF. The CDR3 bases are TGTGCCAGCTCACCCCCCTCTGGGGCCAACGTCCTGACTTTC.

This clone was counted only a few times. The chain recombines TRBV6-6 with TRBJ1-1; D uncertain. V was trimmed by 1 base and J by 1 base, leaving 7 bases between them. CDR3 length: 14 residues. CDR1 and CDR2 (germline): MNHNY, SVGAGI (reference sequence). CDR3 loop: CASSYLAGNTEAFF. The CDR3 region has the DNA TGTGCCAGCAGTTACTTGGCAGGGAACACTGAAGCTTTCTTT.

V gene TRBV14 combines with J gene TRBJ1-2, with D hard to call. Trimming shortened V by 5 bases and J by 6 bases, and 13 bases separated the two germline ends. From germline, CDR1 is SGHDN and CDR2 FVKESK. The CDR3 loop spans 13 amino acids. The CDR3: CASSERPGNGYTF. The CDR3 DNA follows: TGTGCCAGCAGCGAAAGACCGGGGAATGGCTACACCTTC.

This clone turned up a few times. The genes are TRBV30 and TRBJ1-6; a weak D match, TRBD1 (5 bases). The CDR3 consists of 14 residues. Germline loops: CDR1 GTSNPN, CDR2 SVGIG (reference sequence). Trimming left V 4 bases short and J 3 bases short, with 10 bases between. CDR3 residues: CAWTQGIYNSPLHF. Written as DNA, the CDR3 is TGTGCCTGGACCCAGGGTATCTATAATTCACCCCTCCACTTT.

This clone came up a few times. The V call is TRBV5-6, the J call TRBJ1-2; 11 bases map to TRBD1. Trimming removed 3 bases from V and 4 bases from J; junction bases left unmatched: 2. Germline CDR1 SGHDT, CDR2 YYEEEE. The CDR3 loop spans 14 amino acids. The CDR3 reads CASSSDRGLYGYTF. For the CDR3, the DNA is TGTGCCAGCAGCTCGGACAGGGGGCTCTATGGCTACACCTTC.

This clone was counted a few times. V and J are TRBV7-9 and TRBJ1-2; 9 bases map to TRBD1. This CDR3 comprises 13 residues. Germline V CDR1 and CDR2: SEHNR, FQNEAQ (reference sequence). The V gene end was trimmed by 5 bases and the J gene end by 6 bases; junction bases not matched to a gene: 4. The CDR3 nucleotides read TGTGCCAGCAGCGGGACAGGGAAGGATGGCTACACCTTC. It specifies CASSGTGKDGYTF. Full variable domain (missing parts from reference TRBV7-9 and TRBJ1-2): DTGVSQNPRHKITKRGQNVTFRCDPISEHNRLYWYRQTLGQGPEFLTYFQNEAQLEKSRLLSDRFSAERPKGSFSTLEIQRTEQGDSAMYLCASSGTGKDGYTFGSGTRLTVV.

This clone came up a few times. The chain uses TRBV10-3 and TRBJ2-3, with TRBD2 as a possible D gene (5 bases). This CDR3 has 13 residues. CDR1 and CDR2 (germline): ENHRY, SYGVKD. The V gene lost 2 bases and the J gene lost 7 bases, with 10 bases spanning the gap. CDR3: CAISEELVNTQYF. CDR3 DNA sequence: TGTGCCATCAGTGAGGAACTAGTTAATACGCAGTATTTT.

This chain uses TRBV28 with TRBJ1-2, with TRBD1 matching 8 bases. The CDR3 has 14 residues. Germline lookup yields CDR1 MDHEN and CDR2 SYDVKM. V lost 5 bases, J lost 8 bases, and 10 bases stayed unmatched. This CDR3 reads CASSLTGQGLGYTF. The CDR3 DNA reads TGTGCCAGCAGTCTCACTGGACAGGGACTCGGCTACACCTTC.

This clone was counted many times. The rearrangement uses TRBV30 and TRBJ2-3, with D unresolved. From germline, CDR1 is GTSNPN and CDR2 SVGIG (reference sequence). The V gene lost 3 bases and the J gene lost 6 bases, with 4 bases spanning the gap. This CDR3 contains 10 residues. In DNA, the CDR3 is TGTGCCTGGAGGGGGGATACGCAGTATTTT. The encoded protein is CAWRGDTQYF.

The chain has TRBV2 and TRBJ2-5, with D uncertain. This CDR3 region has 14 residues. With 2 bases removed from V and 0 bases from J, the gap between germline ends came to 7 bases. Germline assignment: CDR1 SNHLY and CDR2 FYNNEI. CDR3 residues: CASSESSHQETQYF. The CDR3 coding sequence is TGTGCCAGCAGTGAATCGAGCCACCAAGAGACCCAGTACTTC.

This clone occurred a few times. The CDR3 nucleotides are TGTGCCAGCAGAGAGGGTAGGGGCCGGGACGAGCAGTACTTC. Translating it yields CASREGRGRDEQYF. The chain couples TRBV28 to TRBJ2-7; D may correspond to TRBD1 or TRBD2 (5 bases each). V was trimmed by 6 bases and J by 5 bases, leaving 17 bases between them. CDR3 size: 14 residues. Germline V gene sequence: CDR1 MDHEN, CDR2 SYDVKM.

This clone was detected only a few times. The chain employs TRBV19 and TRBJ2-6; D possibly uses TRBD1 or TRBD2 (5 bases each). Per the germline V gene, CDR1 is LNHDA and CDR2 is SQIVND (reference sequence). This CDR3 has 18 amino acids. The ends were cut back, 11 bases at V and 1 base at J, with 24 bases in the middle. The CDR3 nucleotides read TGTGCCGGTTCCCGGGACGGTTGGAGGACATCTGGGGCCAACGTCCTGACTTTC. Translating gives CAGSRDGWRTSGANVLTF.

Here the CDR3 DNA reads TGTGCCAGCAGCTCTAGACAGGGGTACGGGGAGCTGTTTTTT. This translates into CASSSRQGYGELFF. The rearrangement uses TRBV7-9 and TRBJ2-2; 8 nucleotides agree with TRBD1. J lost 7 bases, V lost 4 bases, and 5 bases had no gene match. Germline-derived CDR1 and CDR2 are SEHNR and FQNEAQ (reference sequence). The CDR3 is made up of 14 amino acids.

This chain links TRBV6-5 with TRBJ1-2; D may be TRBD1 (5 bases). The CDR3 is 13 residues long. Germline CDR1 MNHEY, CDR2 SVGAGI. Trimming stripped 7 bases from V and 2 bases from J, with 11 bases between. The CDR3 protein is CASMRTLNYGYTF. The CDR3 region has the DNA TGTGCCAGCATGCGGACACTGAACTATGGCTACACCTTC.

This clone was counted a few times. This chain joins TRBV6-1 and TRBJ2-5, with 7 nucleotides matching TRBD1. The V gene's germline CDR1 is MNHNS and CDR2 SASEGT. The CDR3 covers 16 residues. Losses at the gene ends were 0 bases for V and 7 bases for J; bases not matched to a gene: 11. The CDR3, as DNA: TGTGCCAGCAGTGAAGCGCAAGGGGGCGAGTTGGGGACCCAGTACTTC. Its translation is CASSEAQGGELGTQYF.

This clone occurred a few times. The chain joins TRBV4-1 to TRBJ1-3, with D unclear. Deletions cut 1 base from V and 0 bases from J, with 7 bases between. The CDR3 sequence is 15 residues long. Germline V gives CDR1 MGHRA, CDR2 YSYEKL. The CDR3 spells CASSQGPLSGNTIYF. The CDR3 coding sequence is TGCGCCAGCAGCCAAGGTCCACTCTCTGGAAACACCATATATTTT.